The rows below give T cell receptor beta chains drawn from one sample of a study of CD8+CD57+ T cells in acquired aplastic anemia. One entry per CDR3 protein results from TCRdb running MiXCR on the reads. The sample comprises about 200,000 distinct CDR3 sequences, about 62% of which are singletons, and about 60% rests with the top ten. The specimen sequenced was sorted CD4+, CD8+, or CD8+CD57+ T cells (not recorded which) from PBMCs. These receptors were taken from a human donor with aplastic anemia. Both conserved end residues are part of each CDR3. The D gene is left open where the match is weak. The size entry is marked missing in some rows and otherwise reads once, few, many or a size class.

CDR3aa: CASSEGLAFSYEQYF; CDR3nt: TGTGCCAGCAGTGAGGGTCTAGCGTTCTCCTACGAGCAGTACTTC; j_gene: TRBJ2-7; v_gene: TRBV2; abundance: NA; d_gene: NA
CDR3aa: CASSLRDTRGYTF; CDR3nt: TGTGCCAGCAGCTTAAGGGACACCCGGGGCTACACCTTC; j_gene: TRBJ1-2; v_gene: TRBV7-3; abundance: NA; d_gene: NA
CDR3aa: CATSRDDRYTEAFF; CDR3nt: TGTGCCACCAGCAGAGATGACCGGTACACTGAAGCTTTCTTT; j_gene: TRBJ1-1; v_gene: TRBV15; abundance: many; d_gene: NA
CDR3aa: CASSIPYNEQFF; CDR3nt: TGTGCCAGCAGCATCCCTTACAATGAGCAGTTCTTC; j_gene: TRBJ2-1; v_gene: TRBV5-8; abundance: many; d_gene: NA
CDR3aa: CASSIYRLTAGWSGYTF; CDR3nt: TGTGCCAGTAGTATTTATCGTTTGACGGCAGGATGGTCGGGCTACACCTTC; j_gene: TRBJ1-2; v_gene: TRBV19; abundance: few; d_gene: NA
CDR3aa: CASSLKGEAFF; CDR3nt: TGTGCCAGCAGCTTGAAAGGGGAGGCTTTCTTT; j_gene: TRBJ1-1; v_gene: TRBV11-2; abundance: NA; d_gene: NA
CDR3aa: CASSVAGTDTEAFF; CDR3nt: TGTGCCAGCAGCGTAGCCGGGACAGACACTGAAGCTTTCTTT; j_gene: TRBJ1-1; v_gene: TRBV5-6; abundance: once; d_gene: TRBD1
CDR3aa: CSVGQGRWETQYF; CDR3nt: TGCAGCGTAGGACAGGGCCGTTGGGAGACCCAGTACTTC; j_gene: TRBJ2-5; v_gene: TRBV29-1; abundance: once; d_gene: TRBD1
CDR3aa: CASSLARWRDTF; CDR3nt: TGTGCCAGCAGCTTAGCGCGATGGAGGGACACCTTC; j_gene: TRBJ1-2; v_gene: TRBV7-9; abundance: NA; d_gene: NA
CDR3aa: CASSPLPANSYNEQFF; CDR3nt: TGTGCCAGCAGCCCCCTCCCAGCTAACTCCTACAATGAGCAGTTCTTC; j_gene: TRBJ2-1; v_gene: TRBV10-3; abundance: NA; d_gene: NA
CDR3aa: CASSTTSDSFYGYTF; CDR3nt: TGTGCCAGCAGCACCACCTCGGACAGCTTCTATGGCTACACCTTC; j_gene: TRBJ1-2; v_gene: TRBV9; abundance: many; d_gene: NA
CDR3aa: CATSSLGSPGYEFF; CDR3nt: TGTGCCACCAGCAGCTTAGGGTCCCCGGGGTATGAGTTCTTC; j_gene: TRBJ2-1; v_gene: TRBV15; abundance: few; d_gene: NA
CDR3aa: CASSYPGLFSSTDTQYF; CDR3nt: TGTGCCAGCAGTTACCCGGGACTTTTCTCTAGCACAGATACGCAGTATTTT; j_gene: TRBJ2-3; v_gene: TRBV5-4; abundance: NA; d_gene: NA
CDR3aa: CSANKEYGYTF; CDR3nt: TGCAGTGCTAACAAGGAGTATGGCTACACCTTC; j_gene: TRBJ1-2; v_gene: TRBV20-1; abundance: NA; d_gene: NA
CDR3aa: CASSTGRDGTYEQYF; CDR3nt: TGTGCCAGCAGCACCGGCCGAGACGGAACCTACGAGCAGTACTTC; j_gene: TRBJ2-7; v_gene: TRBV7-9; abundance: few; d_gene: NA
CDR3aa: CASRPTGTPSYEQYF; CDR3nt: TGTGCCAGCAGGCCTACCGGGACACCTTCCTACGAGCAGTACTTC; j_gene: TRBJ2-7; v_gene: TRBV7-9; abundance: NA; d_gene: NA
CDR3aa: CASSVAPLGGGSTDTQYF; CDR3nt: TGTGCCAGCAGCGTAGCGCCCCTTGGCGGGGGGAGCACAGATACGCAGTATTTT; j_gene: TRBJ2-3; v_gene: TRBV9; abundance: many; d_gene: TRBD2
CDR3aa: CASSGSPGGREQYF; CDR3nt: TGTGCCAGCAGTGGATCCCCGGGGGGGCGGGAGCAGTACTTC; j_gene: TRBJ2-7; v_gene: TRBV12-1; abundance: many; d_gene: NA
CDR3aa: CASSGTGFAEAFF; CDR3nt: TGTGCCAGCAGTGGGACAGGGTTTGCTGAAGCTTTCTTT; j_gene: TRBJ1-1; v_gene: TRBV25-1; abundance: NA; d_gene: TRBD1
CDR3aa: CATSRRGTVLLEPQHF; CDR3nt: TGTGCCACCAGCAGGAGAGGGACAGTCCTGTTAGAGCCCCAGCATTTT; j_gene: TRBJ1-5; v_gene: TRBV15; abundance: NA; d_gene: TRBD1
CDR3aa: CASSLGGLREKLFF; CDR3nt: TGTGCCAGCAGCTTGGGGGGGCTTAGGGAAAAACTGTTTTTT; j_gene: TRBJ1-4; v_gene: TRBV7-2; abundance: once; d_gene: NA
CDR3aa: CASNAPNSPLHF; CDR3nt: TGTGCCAGCAACGCTCCGAATTCACCCCTCCACTTT; j_gene: TRBJ1-6; v_gene: TRBV9; abundance: many; d_gene: NA
CDR3aa: CASSEQRTSGRSYEQYF; CDR3nt: TGCGCCAGCAGTGAGCAACGGACTAGCGGGAGGTCGTACGAGCAGTACTTC; j_gene: TRBJ2-7; v_gene: TRBV10-2; abundance: NA; d_gene: TRBD2
CDR3aa: CASRVSVNEQFF; CDR3nt: TGTGCCAGCAGAGTAAGTGTCAATGAGCAGTTCTTC; j_gene: TRBJ2-1; v_gene: TRBV28; abundance: NA; d_gene: NA
CDR3aa: CSAPDRGGEKLFF; CDR3nt: TGCAGTGCTCCCGACAGGGGCGGTGAAAAACTGTTTTTT; j_gene: TRBJ1-4; v_gene: TRBV20-1; abundance: NA; d_gene: TRBD1
CDR3aa: CASSLSGVSTDTQYF; CDR3nt: TGTGCCAGCAGTTTATCAGGGGTTAGCACAGATACGCAGTATTTT; j_gene: TRBJ2-3; v_gene: TRBV27; abundance: few; d_gene: NA
CDR3aa: CSVWTSGSTEQYF; CDR3nt: TGCAGCGTTTGGACTAGCGGGAGCACCGAGCAGTACTTC; j_gene: TRBJ2-7; v_gene: TRBV29-1; abundance: NA; d_gene: TRBD2
CDR3aa: CASSIISFGEQYF; CDR3nt: TGTGCCAGTAGTATAATCTCTTTCGGCGAGCAGTACTTC; j_gene: TRBJ2-7; v_gene: TRBV19; abundance: few; d_gene: NA
CDR3aa: CASSVALDHNSPLHF; CDR3nt: TGTGCCAGCAGCGTAGCTTTGGACCATAATTCACCCCTCCACTTT; j_gene: TRBJ1-6; v_gene: TRBV9; abundance: few; d_gene: NA
CDR3aa: CASSQGTGELFF; CDR3nt: TGTGCCAGCAGCCAAGGAACCGGGGAGCTGTTTTTT; j_gene: TRBJ2-2; v_gene: TRBV7-3; abundance: once; d_gene: NA
CDR3aa: CASSSGLTPNEQFF; CDR3nt: TGTGCCAGCAGCTCGGGACTAACCCCCAATGAGCAGTTCTTC; j_gene: TRBJ2-1; v_gene: TRBV7-9; abundance: few; d_gene: TRBD2
CDR3aa: CASSWGQERDSPLHF; CDR3nt: TGTGCCAGCAGTTGGGGGCAAGAAAGGGATTCACCCCTCCACTTT; j_gene: TRBJ1-6; v_gene: TRBV7-9; abundance: many; d_gene: NA
CDR3aa: CATSPDRGNQPQHF; CDR3nt: TGTGCCACCAGCCCGGACAGGGGCAATCAGCCCCAGCATTTT; j_gene: TRBJ1-5; v_gene: TRBV24-1; abundance: few; d_gene: TRBD1
CDR3aa: CASSLSGGAGEQFF; CDR3nt: TGTGCCAGCAGCTTAAGCGGGGGGGCCGGTGAGCAGTTCTTC; j_gene: TRBJ2-1; v_gene: TRBV7-3; abundance: many; d_gene: TRBD2
CDR3aa: CASRGQGAIVVTEAFF; CDR3nt: TGTGCCAGCAGGGGACAGGGGGCTATTGTTGTCACTGAAGCTTTCTTT; j_gene: TRBJ1-1; v_gene: TRBV2; abundance: many; d_gene: TRBD1
CDR3aa: CAWTWGSSYNSPLHF; CDR3nt: TGTGCCTGGACGTGGGGGAGCTCCTATAATTCACCCCTCCACTTT; j_gene: TRBJ1-6; v_gene: TRBV30; abundance: NA; d_gene: NA
CDR3aa: CSVWVRDRETQYF; CDR3nt: TGCAGCGTTTGGGTCCGGGACAGAGAGACCCAGTACTTC; j_gene: TRBJ2-5; v_gene: TRBV29-1; abundance: NA; d_gene: TRBD1
CDR3aa: CSGKDRYNEQFF; CDR3nt: TGCAGTGGCAAAGACAGATACAATGAGCAGTTCTTC; j_gene: TRBJ2-1; v_gene: TRBV20-1; abundance: NA; d_gene: NA
CDR3aa: CSARDNRGLSETQYF; CDR3nt: TGCAGTGCTAGAGATAATCGGGGGCTTTCGGAGACCCAGTACTTC; j_gene: TRBJ2-5; v_gene: TRBV20-1; abundance: NA; d_gene: NA
CDR3aa: CASSPGPASYEQYF; CDR3nt: TGCGCCAGCAGCCCCGGACCTGCCTCCTACGAGCAGTACTTC; j_gene: TRBJ2-7; v_gene: TRBV4-1; abundance: NA; d_gene: NA
CDR3aa: CASSQEGAGGPEAFF; CDR3nt: TGTGCCAGCAGCCAAGAAGGAGCAGGGGGCCCTGAAGCTTTCTTT; j_gene: TRBJ1-1; v_gene: TRBV3-1; abundance: many; d_gene: TRBD1
CDR3aa: CASSLPRPNTGELFF; CDR3nt: TGTGCCAGCAGCTTGCCCAGACCGAACACCGGGGAGCTGTTTTTT; j_gene: TRBJ2-2; v_gene: TRBV5-4; abundance: NA; d_gene: NA
CDR3aa: CASSVAGDSQDTQYF; CDR3nt: TGTGCCAGCAGCGTAGCGGGGGATTCCCAAGATACGCAGTATTTT; j_gene: TRBJ2-3; v_gene: TRBV9; abundance: NA; d_gene: NA
CDR3aa: CATSPFFGGNEQFF; CDR3nt: TGTGCCACCAGTCCGTTCTTTGGGGGCAATGAGCAGTTCTTC; j_gene: TRBJ2-1; v_gene: TRBV24-1; abundance: NA; d_gene: NA
CDR3aa: CASSLKGDTEAFF; CDR3nt: TGTGCCAGCAGCTTAAAGGGGGACACTGAAGCTTTCTTT; j_gene: TRBJ1-1; v_gene: TRBV7-3; abundance: NA; d_gene: NA
CDR3aa: CASSPPGQGNEKLFF; CDR3nt: TGTGCCAGCAGCCCCCCCGGACAGGGGAATGAAAAACTGTTTTTT; j_gene: TRBJ1-4; v_gene: TRBV7-9; abundance: once; d_gene: TRBD1
CDR3aa: CASSLASRADYEQYF; CDR3nt: TGTGCCAGCAGTTTAGCGAGCAGGGCGGACTACGAGCAGTACTTC; j_gene: TRBJ2-7; v_gene: TRBV12-3/TRBV12-4; abundance: few; d_gene: NA
CDR3aa: CASSLSGRGLTEAFF; CDR3nt: TGTGCCAGCAGCTTAAGCGGAAGGGGGCTCACTGAAGCTTTCTTT; j_gene: TRBJ1-1; v_gene: TRBV7-9; abundance: once; d_gene: TRBD1
CDR3aa: CASSLVGGGGSDTQYF; CDR3nt: TGTGCCAGCAGCTTAGTAGGCGGGGGGGGATCAGATACGCAGTATTTT; j_gene: TRBJ2-3; v_gene: TRBV7-2; abundance: NA; d_gene: TRBD2
CDR3aa: CAVSESGGQDSPLHF; CDR3nt: TGTGCCGTCAGTGAATCGGGGGGGCAGGATTCACCCCTCCACTTT; j_gene: TRBJ1-6; v_gene: TRBV10-3; abundance: NA; d_gene: NA
CDR3aa: CASSLWGDTQYF; CDR3nt: TGTGCCAGCAGTCTCTGGGGAGATACGCAGTATTTT; j_gene: TRBJ2-3; v_gene: TRBV12-3/TRBV12-4; abundance: few; d_gene: NA
CDR3aa: CASSVELSTNYGYTF; CDR3nt: TGTGCCAGCAGCGTAGAACTCAGCACCAACTATGGCTACACCTTC; j_gene: TRBJ1-2; v_gene: TRBV9; abundance: NA; d_gene: NA